The rows below give T cell receptor beta chains drawn from one sample of a study of T cell responses to AZD1222 COVID-19 vaccine. The data were produced by immunoSEQ multiplex PCR, yet TCRdb's version contains in-frame clones alone and is incomplete. This sample has more than 95,000 clones; roughly nine tenths occur once, and the top ten carry around a quarter. The material sequenced was peripheral blood, taken on day 0 of AZD1222 vaccination. These receptors originate from an adult in good health. Both conserved end residues are trimmed from each CDR3. Each record gives: V gene, J gene, CDR3 protein.

V: TRBV7-2; J: TRBJ2-1; CDR3: ASSVIGIHNEQF
V: TRBV5-1; J: TRBJ2-2; CDR3: ASAGLATPLFAGELF
V: TRBV6-5; J: TRBJ2-7; CDR3: ASSRGLAGSSEQY
V: TRBV7-2; J: TRBJ1-4; CDR3: ASEGTNEKLF
V: TRBV19; J: TRBJ2-6; CDR3: ASSIVRSGANVLT
V: TRBV27; J: TRBJ1-1; CDR3: ASRLQGGLNTEAF
V: TRBV7-3; J: TRBJ2-5; CDR3: ASSLGTSGVGETQY
V: TRBV19; J: TRBJ1-5; CDR3: ASSRTSVQPQH
V: TRBV27; J: TRBJ2-5; CDR3: ASSPMLGAIGETQY
V: TRBV7-9; J: TRBJ2-7; CDR3: ASSLSAYGFRERTYEQY
V: TRBV7-9; J: TRBJ1-2; CDR3: ASSLPRETNGYT
V: TRBV24-1; J: TRBJ2-1; CDR3: ATSDSNYAGTDEQF
V: TRBV20-1; J: TRBJ2-7; CDR3: SASSGTGRSYEQY
V: TRBV7-9; J: TRBJ1-4; CDR3: ASSLEQGPGKLF
V: TRBV7-8; J: TRBJ1-2; CDR3: ASSSLGLGYT
V: TRBV7-8; J: TRBJ2-3; CDR3: ASSLVPGLAGAYMSDTQY
V: TRBV19; J: TRBJ1-1; CDR3: ASIIGGGADTEAF
V: TRBV19; J: TRBJ1-5; CDR3: ASSIDAGTGKLQPQH
V: TRBV10-3; J: TRBJ2-3; CDR3: AISESRGITDTQY
V: TRBV7-9; J: TRBJ2-7; CDR3: ASSLYYEQY
V: TRBV7-2; J: TRBJ2-1; CDR3: ASSPGGQGSYNEQF
V: TRBV14; J: TRBJ2-7; CDR3: ASSQSYRVPSYEQY